The 21 T cell receptor beta chains below come from one sample, sequenced in a study of T cells in Graves' hyperthyroidism and ophthalmopathy. Amplification yielded TCR beta CDR3 regions, with RNA transcripts as the source. TCR CDR3 underwent first-round RT-PCR with the HTBI primer set. TCRdb processed the multiplex PCR reads anew with MiXCR; each CDR3 protein has one entry. This repertoire shows over 450,000 distinct CDR3 sequences, roughly 18% found once; its top ten account for approximately 16%. Sequencing used blood. The receptors originated from a woman aged 18-35 years with Graves' ophthalmopathy.

This clonotype was seen many times. V and J are TRBV7-2 and TRBJ2-1, with TRBD2 matching 9 bases. This CDR3 is 15 amino acids long. The junction had 5 bases not matched to a gene; V was cut back by 4 bases and J by 4 bases. Per germline, CDR1 SGHTA and CDR2 FQGNSA. The CDR3, as DNA: TGTGCCAGCAGCTCCGGGACTAGCCAGTACAATGAGCAGTTCTTC. Translated: CASSSGTSQYNEQFF.

Comments on this clonotype: Being one base from a much bigger clone, this may be a read error. The gene calls are TRBV30 and TRBJ2-5; D tentatively reads TRBD1 or TRBD2 (6 bases each). The CDR3 spans 16 residues. Germline V gives CDR1 GTSNPN, CDR2 SVGIG (reference sequence). V lost 3 bases to trimming and J lost 1 base, with 18 bases between them. CDR3 sequence reads: CAWSFGRGTSQETQYF. In nucleotides, the CDR3 is TGTGCCTGGAGCTTCGGGCGCGGGACAAGCCAAGAGACCCAGTACTTC.

This clonotype has a count of ten or more. The J gene is TRBJ2-7, the V gene TRBV9; D may be TRBD1 (6 bases). V lost 4 bases to trimming and J lost 3 bases, with 17 bases between them. CDR1 is SGDLS and CDR2 is YYNGEE in the germline V gene. This CDR3 has 15 amino acids. CDR3 sequence: CASSLAPGQDYEQYF. The CDR3 DNA reads TGTGCCAGCAGCCTAGCCCCGGGACAAGACTACGAGCAGTACTTC. The variable domain in full, completed from reference TRBV9 and TRBJ2-7, reads DSGVTQTPKHLITATGQRVTLRCSPRSGDLSVYWYQQSLDQGLQFLIQYYNGEERAKGNILERFSAQQFPDLHSELNLSSLELGDSALYFCASSLAPGQDYEQYFGPGTRLTVT.

This clonotype was counted ten times or more. In DNA, the CDR3 is TGCAGTGCTAGCGGGACACCCTCTGAAGCTTTCTTT. Translated: CSASGTPSEAFF. The chain links TRBV20-1 to TRBJ1-1, with a possible D match to TRBD1 (6 bases). CDR1 is DFQATT, CDR2 SNEGSKA, per germline (reference sequence). The length of the CDR3 is 12 residues. With 3 bases removed from V and 6 bases from J, the gap between germline ends came to 11 bases.

This clonotype was counted many times. The chain has TRBV7-9 and TRBJ2-1; 7 nucleotides agree with TRBD2. The germline gives CDR1 SEHNR, CDR2 FQNEAQ (reference sequence). V lost 5 bases, J lost 3 bases, and 10 bases stayed unmatched. The CDR3 contains 16 residues. CDR3 nucleotide sequence: TGTGCCAGCAGCCCTAGTGGGACTAACAGCTACAATGAGCAGTTCTTC. This translates into CASSPSGTNSYNEQFF.

The sample holds a few counts of this clonotype. The genes are TRBV6-5 and TRBJ1-5, with 8 bases identical to TRBD1. In germline, CDR1 is MNHEY, CDR2 SVGAGI. There are 14 residues in the CDR3. The trim removed 4 bases at V and 6 bases at J, leaving 5 bases unmatched. The CDR3 loop is CASSLEQGAQPQHF. CDR3 coding DNA: TGTGCCAGCAGTTTAGAGCAGGGGGCTCAGCCCCAGCATTTT.

A few counts support this clonotype. This chain connects TRBV6-1 to TRBJ2-7; 7 bases agree with TRBD1. The CDR3 has 15 residues. CDR1 and CDR2 from the germline V gene are MNHNS and SASEGT. Unmatched junction bases numbered 11, after V lost 3 bases and J lost 6 bases. CDR3 loop: CASSDYDRVWGEQYF. CDR3 coding DNA: TGTGCCAGCAGTGACTACGACAGGGTTTGGGGCGAGCAGTACTTC.

This clonotype was counted a few times. In DNA form, the CDR3 reads TGCGCCAGCAGCCAAGGAGACAGGGCTGACTTTCAAGCTTTCTTT. It translates to CASSQGDRADFQAFF. The J gene is TRBJ1-1, the V gene TRBV4-1; 7 nucleotides line up with TRBD1. CDR1 is MGHRA and CDR2 is YSYEKL in the germline V gene. The CDR3 length is 15 residues. After removal of 1 base from V and 9 bases from J, the junction contained 11 bases not matched to a gene.

This clonotype occurred a few times. The V call is TRBV27, the J call TRBJ2-7; D remains ambiguous. Germline CDR1 reads MNHEY; CDR2 reads SMNVEV (reference sequence). This CDR3 has 10 amino acids. Trimming cost V 10 bases and J 3 bases, with 7 bases left between them. The CDR3 coding sequence is TGTGCCACCCGACTCTACGAGCAGTACTTC. Protein product: CATRLYEQYF.

This sequence joins TRBV5-1 and TRBJ2-7; weak D call: TRBD1 (6 bases). Germline lookup yields CDR1 SGHRS and CDR2 YFSETQ. CDR3 size: 15 residues. The V and J ends lost 6 bases and 2 bases respectively, with 18 bases between them. CDR3 DNA: TGCGCCAGCACCCTAAAACAGGGCCATGCCTACGAGCAGTACTTC. Its translation: CASTLKQGHAYEQYF. The full variable domain, completed using reference TRBV5-1 and TRBJ2-7, is KAGVTQTPRYLIKTRGQQVTLSCSPISGHRSVSWYQQTPGQGLQFLFEYFSETQRNKGNFPGRFSGRQFSNSRSEMNVSTLELGDSALYLCASTLKQGHAYEQYFGPGTRLTVT.

This chain links TRBV11-2 with TRBJ2-7; D unresolved. Germline assignment: CDR1 SGHAT and CDR2 FQNNGV. V was cut by 5 bases and J by 2 bases, with 13 bases left in between. The CDR3 is 14 residues long. The CDR3 loop reads CASSPRATPYEQYF. The CDR3, as DNA: TGTGCCAGCAGCCCGCGTGCCACCCCCTACGAGCAGTACTTC.

This clonotype showed up many times. The chain uses TRBV6-1 and TRBJ1-4; D is unresolved. The V gene lost 1 base and the J gene lost 6 bases, with 6 bases spanning the gap. The CDR3 runs 13 residues. From germline, CDR1 is MNHNS and CDR2 SASEGT. In DNA form, the CDR3 reads TGTGCCAGCAGTGAAGAAGGGTATGAAAAACTGTTTTTT. Protein product: CASSEEGYEKLFF.

This chain links TRBV10-3 with TRBJ1-2; 11 bases are a match to TRBD1. The germline V gene encodes CDR1 ENHRY and CDR2 SYGVKD. The CDR3 is 13 amino acids. The V gene end was trimmed by 5 bases and the J gene end by 8 bases; junction bases not matched to a gene: 4. The CDR3 DNA reads as TGTGCCATCAGTTGGACAGGGGGCGTGGGCTACACCTTC. Translated: CAISWTGGVGYTF.

The V and J genes are TRBV7-9 and TRBJ2-5, with 14 bases lining up with TRBD2. V lost 6 bases, J lost 4 bases, and 13 bases stayed unmatched. The CDR3 totals 18 residues. CDR1 is SEHNR, CDR2 FQNEAQ, per germline (reference sequence). The CDR3 nucleotides read TGTGCCAGCAGTTCCGGGACTAGCGGGGGAGCCCGGGCAGAGACCCAGTACTTC. Translated: CASSSGTSGGARAETQYF.

The gene calls are TRBV7-6 and TRBJ2-3; TRBD2 matches 10 bases. CDR1 is SGHVS, CDR2 FNYEAQ, per germline. The V and J ends lost 5 bases and 0 bases, in that order; junction bases with no gene match: 11. The CDR3 spans 18 residues. CDR3: CASSRPLSGGQSTDTQYF. CDR3 nucleotides: TGTGCCAGCAGCCGACCACTTAGCGGGGGGCAAAGCACAGATACGCAGTATTTT.

CDR3 bases: TGTGCCTGGAGTGTCCCGGGACTAGCAGACGAGCAGTACTTC. It specifies CAWSVPGLADEQYF. This chain connects TRBV30 to TRBJ2-7, with 9 positions matching TRBD2. The length of the CDR3 is 14 residues. V gave up 0 bases and J gave up 5 bases; unmatched junction bases: 5. CDR1 and CDR2 from the germline V gene are GTSNPN and SVGIG (reference sequence).

The J gene is TRBJ2-3, the V gene TRBV24-1, with D perhaps matching TRBD2 (7 bases). Deletions cut 12 bases from V and 8 bases from J, with 14 bases between. The germline gives CDR1 KGHDR, CDR2 SFDVKD. The CDR3 totals 11 residues. CDR3 loop: CAVGGGGTQYF. For the CDR3, the DNA is TGTGCCGTTGGAGGGGGGGGTACGCAGTATTTT.

This clonotype was detected many times. The chain employs TRBV2 and TRBJ1-1; the D is unclear. Germline CDR1 SNHLY, CDR2 FYNNEI. Trimming cost V 1 base and J 4 bases, with 7 bases left between them. The length of the CDR3 is 13 residues. CDR3 in amino acids: CASSEEGPTEAFF. The DNA for the CDR3 is TGTGCCAGCAGTGAAGAGGGCCCCACTGAAGCTTTCTTT.

The sample holds many counts of this clonotype. The rearrangement links TRBV30 to TRBJ1-2; 8 bases match TRBD1. The CDR3 has 14 residues. CDR1 is GTSNPN and CDR2 is SVGIG in the germline V gene (reference sequence). V trimming: 0 bases; J trimming: 4 bases; junction bases outside the gene matches: 4. CDR3 DNA: TGTGCCTGGAGTGTCCAGGGGGCCCGCTATGGCTACACCTTC. Translating it yields CAWSVQGARYGYTF.

Regarding this clonotype: A much larger clone sits a single nucleotide away, making a read error possible. The genes are TRBV27 and TRBJ1-2, with 9 bases fitting TRBD1. Germline assignment: CDR1 MNHEY and CDR2 SMNVEV (reference sequence). The CDR3 is 14 amino acids. The CDR3 nucleotides are TGTGCCAGCAAACTACAGGGGGCTAACTATCGCTACACCTTC. This codes for CASKLQGANYRYTF.

This clonotype appeared many times. This chain uses TRBV5-1 with TRBJ2-3; the match to TRBD2 covers 13 bases. This CDR3 comprises 16 residues. Looked up from germline, CDR1 is SGHRS and CDR2 is YFSETQ. V trimming: 4 bases; J trimming: 4 bases; junction bases outside the gene matches: 6. The CDR3 reads CASSVGTSGGADTQYF. CDR3 sequence (DNA): TGCGCCAGCAGCGTGGGAACTAGCGGGGGGGCAGATACGCAGTATTTT.